The source of this T cell receptor beta chain is a study of control samples from healthy donors and cancer patients. Sequencing was performed with immunoSEQ multiplex PCR; in TCRdb, only in-frame clones are kept and a portion is missing. The table records about 79,000 clones, approximately 93% of them present only once. CDR3 length equals 13 residues. With V trimmed by 7 bases and J by 4 bases, 5 bases remained unmatched. Germline lookup yields CDR1 SGDLS and CDR2 YYNGEE. The chain is built from TRBV9 and TRBJ1-3, with 7 nucleotides matching TRBD1. This sequence was found in a woman aged 35 to 49 with lung cancer. The sequencing input was PBMCs. CDR3 nucleotide sequence: TGTGCCAGCCGGCAGGGGGAGGGAAACACCATATATTTT. This sequence encodes CASRQGEGNTIYF.